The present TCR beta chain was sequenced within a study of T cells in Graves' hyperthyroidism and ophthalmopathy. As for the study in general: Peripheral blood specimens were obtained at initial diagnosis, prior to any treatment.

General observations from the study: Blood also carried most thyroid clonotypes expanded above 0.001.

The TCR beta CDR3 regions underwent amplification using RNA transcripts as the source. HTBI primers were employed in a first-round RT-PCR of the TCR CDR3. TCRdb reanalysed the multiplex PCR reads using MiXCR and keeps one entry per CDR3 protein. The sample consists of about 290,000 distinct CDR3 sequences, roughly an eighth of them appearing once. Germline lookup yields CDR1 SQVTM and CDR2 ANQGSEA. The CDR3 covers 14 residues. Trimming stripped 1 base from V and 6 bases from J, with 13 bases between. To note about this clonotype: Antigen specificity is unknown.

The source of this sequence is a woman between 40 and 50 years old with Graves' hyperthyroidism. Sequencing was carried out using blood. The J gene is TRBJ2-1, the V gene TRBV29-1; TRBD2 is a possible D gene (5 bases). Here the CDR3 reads CSVEGVRGPNEQFF. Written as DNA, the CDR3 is TGCAGCGTTGAAGGCGTCCGCGGGCCCAATGAGCAGTTCTTC.